The 17 T cell receptor beta chains given below trace back to one sample, sequenced in a study of human T cells and chemical hapten exposure. Each CDR3 protein is one row after TCRdb ran MiXCR on the RACE reads. This table has 350,000 or so distinct CDR3 sequences, roughly 6.9% appearing once. Indicated time point: patch test 1, 2 weeks after DPC sensitization. As for treatment: therapeutic diphenylcyclopropenone sensitization with weekly scalp DPC. The sequenced sample was whole blood, obtained in connection with sensitization to the hapten diphenylcyclopropenone (DPC). The receptors shown here come from a woman younger than 35 with alopecia areata. Some clones in this sample may be carry-over from other donors' samples.

This clonotype appeared a few times. The rearrangement joins TRBV10-3 to TRBJ1-1; D gene ambiguous. This CDR3 has 14 residues. Germline assignment: CDR1 ENHRY and CDR2 SYGVKD. V was shortened by 6 bases and J by 0 bases, with 11 bases between the two germline ends. The CDR3 DNA reads as TGTGCCATCAGGGAGGGCGTCATGAACACTGAAGCTTTCTTT. As protein: CAIREGVMNTEAFF.

This clonotype was observed a handful of times. The chain is built from TRBV5-1 and TRBJ1-4; TRBD1 might be the D (6 bases). Trimming removed 4 bases at V and 4 bases at J, with 14 bases between. The CDR3 runs to 15 residues. Per the germline V gene, CDR1 is SGHRS and CDR2 is YFSETQ. The CDR3 here is CASSQRGGHNEKLFF. The CDR3 coding sequence is TGCGCCAGCAGCCAGAGAGGGGGACATAATGAAAAACTGTTTTTT.

Ten or more counts support this clonotype. This rearrangement joins TRBV4-3 to TRBJ2-3; a possible D gene is TRBD2 (6 bases). Germline CDR1 is LGHNA and CDR2 is YSLEER. With 2 bases removed from V and 2 bases from J, the gap between germline ends came to 29 bases. The CDR3 covers 21 residues. The CDR3 spells CASSQQTRGSRLGGNTDTQYF. Here the CDR3 DNA reads TGCGCCAGCAGCCAACAAACCCGGGGTTCAAGACTAGGCGGAAACACAGATACGCAGTATTTT.

The chain uses TRBV11-2 and TRBJ1-4, with a weak D call TRBD1 (6 bases). CDR3 size: 17 residues. Germline CDR1 SGHAT, CDR2 FQNNGV. Trimming took 5 bases from V and 10 from J, leaving 26 bases between them. The CDR3 sequence is CASSREGETGFRGKLFF. The CDR3 DNA reads as TGTGCCAGCAGCCGGGAGGGGGAGACTGGCTTTAGGGGAAAACTGTTTTTT.

This clonotype came up a few times. The chain couples TRBV7-9 to TRBJ2-7, with D maybe TRBD1 (6 bases). Trimming left V 0 bases short and J 3 bases short, with 9 bases between. Germline V gene data show CDR1 as SEHNR and CDR2 as FQNEAQ (reference sequence). The CDR3 extends over 14 amino acids. DNA for the CDR3: TGTGCCAGCAGCTTAGCCGGGACATACTACGAGCAGTACTTC. It yields the protein CASSLAGTYYEQYF.

Many counts were recorded for this clonotype. This chain joins TRBV10-3 and TRBJ2-7; D uncertain. V lost 3 bases, J lost 4 bases, and 4 bases lay in between. CDR1 ENHRY and CDR2 SYGVKD come from the germline V gene. This CDR3 contains 11 residues. CDR3 region: CAISDTYEQYF. As DNA, the CDR3 is TGTGCCATCAGTGACACGTACGAGCAGTACTTC.

This clonotype has just a few counts. This chain joins TRBV4-3 and TRBJ2-3, with a weak D call TRBD2 (7 bases). The germline gives CDR1 LGHNA, CDR2 YSLEER. Trimming cost V 3 bases and J 2 bases, with 12 bases left between them. The CDR3 length is 15 residues. CDR3 sequence (DNA): TGCGCCAGCAGCCAGAGGGGGGGGACCACAGATACGCAGTATTTT. This sequence encodes CASSQRGGTTDTQYF.

This clonotype appeared many times. This sequence joins TRBV29-1 and TRBJ2-3, with D tentatively TRBD1 or TRBD2 (5 bases each). This CDR3 comprises 13 residues. Trimming left V 5 bases short and J 3 bases short, with 12 bases between. Germline assignment: CDR1 SQVTM and CDR2 ANQGSEA. For the CDR3, the DNA is TGCAGCGTTAGAGGGGAAAAGACAGATACGCAGTATTTT. As protein: CSVRGEKTDTQYF.

This clonotype was seen ten or more times. The chain joins TRBV7-8 to TRBJ2-3, with 8 bases aligning to TRBD2. V dropped 6 bases and J dropped 2; count of bases not matched to a gene: 4. CDR1 is SGHVS, CDR2 FQNEAQ, per germline. The CDR3 consists of 14 residues. The CDR3 coding sequence is TGTGCCAGCAGGAGGCGGGGGGCCACAGATACGCAGTATTTT. This translates into CASRRRGATDTQYF.

Ten or more counts support this clonotype. The CDR3 region has the DNA TGTGCCAGCAGTTTATCGGGCTCATTTCCCCTCCACTTT. It translates to CASSLSGSFPLHF. This chain links TRBV27 with TRBJ1-6; D not resolved. Germline V CDR1 and CDR2: MNHEY, SMNVEV (reference sequence). Trimming took off 0 bases at V and 13 bases at J, with 10 bases between the two ends. The CDR3 runs to 13 residues.

This clonotype was counted many times. The chain couples TRBV3-1 to TRBJ2-7; TRBD2 might be the D (7 bases). In germline, CDR1 is LGHDT, CDR2 YNNKEL (reference sequence). The CDR3 sequence is 14 residues long. V lost 2 bases and J lost 2, with 10 bases in between. CDR3 region: CASSQTGTTYEQYF. In DNA, the CDR3 is TGTGCCAGCAGCCAAACAGGGACTACCTACGAGCAGTACTTC.

This clonotype was counted ten times or more. The rearrangement joins TRBV28 to TRBJ1-2, with D hard to call. CDR1 and CDR2 from the germline V gene are MDHEN and SYDVKM. With 4 bases removed from V and 6 bases from J, the gap between germline ends came to 6 bases. The CDR3 totals 11 residues. CDR3 DNA sequence: TGTGCCAGCAGTTATCAGGATGGCTACACCTTC. Translating it yields CASSYQDGYTF.

This clonotype was counted ten times or more. The chain joins TRBV12-3 or TRBV12-4 to TRBJ2-1; a possible D gene is TRBD2 (6 bases). With 1 base removed from V and 4 bases from J, the gap between germline ends came to 14 bases. This CDR3 spans 16 amino acids. The CDR3 sequence is CASSLVSGGPYNEQFF. CDR3 DNA sequence: TGTGCCAGCAGTTTAGTCTCCGGGGGTCCTTACAATGAGCAGTTCTTC.

This clonotype occurred many times. The genes are TRBV27 and TRBJ1-4; D might be TRBD1 (6 bases). Germline V lookup: CDR1 MNHEY, CDR2 SMNVEV (reference sequence). This CDR3 spans 15 amino acids. Trimming took 5 bases from V and 6 from J, leaving 16 bases between them. CDR3 DNA sequence: TGTGCCAGCAGTCTGTACAGGGATCGTCATGAAAAACTGTTTTTT. This gives the protein CASSLYRDRHEKLFF. The full variable domain, rest sourced from reference TRBV27 and TRBJ1-4, is EAQVTQNPRYLITVTGKKLTVTCSQNMNHEYMSWYRQDPGLGLRQIYYSMNVEVTDKGDVPEGYKVSRKEKRNFPLILESPSPNQTSLYFCASSLYRDRHEKLFFGSGTQLSVL.

This clonotype appeared a few times. The chain joins TRBV27 to TRBJ1-1, with D possibly TRBD1 on 5 matching bases. The CDR3 covers 12 residues. The germline V gene has CDR1 MNHEY and CDR2 SMNVEV (reference sequence). V gave up 7 bases and J gave up 11 bases, with 17 bases separating them. The CDR3 DNA reads TGTGCCAGCACCCAAGCTTCAGGGCGGGCTTTCTTT. It specifies CASTQASGRAFF.

The chain is built from TRBV27 and TRBJ2-7; no clear D. The CDR3 is made up of 15 amino acids. The ends were cut back, 4 bases at V and 3 bases at J, with 16 bases in the middle. Germline lookup yields CDR1 MNHEY and CDR2 SMNVEV (reference sequence). The CDR3 loop is CASSWVGPGFYEQYF. The CDR3 nucleotides read TGTGCCAGCAGTTGGGTCGGTCCGGGTTTCTACGAGCAGTACTTC.

The table lists this clonotype with a few counts. The chain recombines TRBV11-3 with TRBJ2-7; D uncertain. With 4 bases removed from V and 6 bases from J, the gap between germline ends came to 10 bases. The CDR3 runs to 12 residues. Germline V lookup: CDR1 SGHNT, CDR2 YENEEA. CDR3 in amino acids: CASSSDNGEQYF. CDR3 coding DNA: TGTGCCAGCAGCTCCGATAATGGCGAGCAGTACTTC.